The clone carrying this T cell receptor beta chain was observed many times. Through a sample-barcoded 5' primer and a J-beta primer mix, a second PCR was run for roughly 7 to 12 cycles. Through a template-switch adaptor with 12 random nucleotides, each cDNA molecule received a tag. Each CDR3 protein is one row after TCRdb ran MiXCR on the 5' RACE reads. Of hundreds of thousands of distinct CDR3 sequences detected, 40% to 45% appear once; the ten largest clones hold about 32%. These data come from a study of blood T cells in healthy people across ages. V lost 3 bases to trimming and J lost 1 base, with 15 bases between them. The CDR3 spans 16 residues. Per germline, CDR1 LNHNV and CDR2 YYDKDF (reference sequence). Each of the donors had 8 to 10 milliliters of peripheral blood drawn into EDTA-treated Vacutainer tubes.

The sequencing input was blood. The clonotype originates from a man aged 80 or over in good health. The genes are TRBV15 and TRBJ2-5, with D possibly matching TRBD1 (6 bases). For the CDR3, the DNA is TGTGCCACCAGCAGGAATCCGGGACAACCCCAAGAGACCCAGTACTTC. Its protein is CATSRNPGQPQETQYF.